This entry lists 28 T cell receptor beta chains sequenced from one sample in a study of T cells in Graves' hyperthyroidism and ophthalmopathy. The investigators amplified TCR beta CDR3 regions from RNA transcripts. Initially, a first-round RT-PCR of the TCR CDR3 employed the HTBI primer set. TCRdb ran MiXCR on the multiplex PCR reads and lists one entry per CDR3 protein. The repertoire holds 300,000 to 350,000 distinct CDR3 sequences, about a sixth seen once, with about 14% in the top ten. The sample was blood. Receptors were obtained from a woman aged 35 to 49 with Graves' ophthalmopathy.

At least ten counts were recorded for this clonotype. V is TRBV5-6 and J is TRBJ1-5; D possibly corresponds to TRBD1 (6 bases). Germline lookup yields CDR1 SGHDT and CDR2 YYEEEE. The CDR3 sequence is 14 residues long. V was trimmed by 1 base and J by 9 bases, leaving 14 bases between them. The CDR3 DNA reads TGTGCCAGCAGCTTGAAAGGGGGAGTTCGGCCCCAGCATTTT. Its protein product is CASSLKGGVRPQHF.

The V call is TRBV6-2 or TRBV6-3, the J call TRBJ1-1; D is ambiguous. Trimming cost V 0 bases and J 3 bases, with 20 bases left between them. Germline loops: CDR1 MNHEY, CDR2 SVGEGT. This CDR3 has 18 amino acids. The CDR3 DNA is TGTGCCAGCAGTTACTCGAAATGGGCAGCCCTTACTTACACTGAAGCTTTCTTT. Protein product: CASSYSKWAALTYTEAFF.

This clonotype has a count of ten or more. V and J are TRBV12-3 or TRBV12-4 and TRBJ2-6; D might be TRBD1 (6 bases). The germline V and J ends were trimmed by 6 bases and 0 bases, with 18 bases remaining between them. This CDR3 is 18 amino acids long. Here the CDR3 reads CASSRGQGLASGANVLTF. CDR3 nucleotide sequence: TGTGCCAGCAGCAGGGGACAAGGGCTCGCCTCTGGGGCCAACGTCCTGACTTTC.

This clonotype appeared a few times. The chain employs TRBV13 and TRBJ1-2; TRBD1 aligns across 8 bases. The CDR3 contains 14 residues. The germline CDR1 and CDR2 sequences are PRHDT and FYEKMQ (reference sequence). J lost 2 bases, V lost 5 bases, and 4 bases had no gene match. CDR3 sequence (DNA): TGTGCCAGCAGCCGGGGACAGGAGAACTATGGCTACACCTTC. It encodes CASSRGQENYGYTF. The whole variable domain, remainder taken from reference TRBV13 and TRBJ1-2, is AAGVIQSPRHLIKEKRETATLKCYPIPRHDTVYWYQQGPGQDPQFLISFYEKMQSDKGSIPDRFSAQQFSDYHSELNMSSLELGDSALYFCASSRGQENYGYTFGSGTRLTVV.

At least ten counts were recorded for this clonotype. The chain carries TRBV30 and TRBJ1-1; 8 nucleotides align to TRBD1. The junction had 12 bases not matched to a gene; V was cut back by 4 bases and J by 11 bases. The CDR3 is 13 amino acids. CDR1 and CDR2 (germline): GTSNPN, SVGIG (reference sequence). The CDR3 is CAWKGETGARAFF. DNA of the CDR3: TGTGCCTGGAAGGGAGAGACAGGGGCTAGGGCTTTCTTT.

The sample holds many counts of this clonotype. This sequence joins TRBV15 and TRBJ1-1; no clear D. The V gene's germline CDR1 is LNHNV and CDR2 YYDKDF (reference sequence). CDR3 length: 12 residues. V lost 3 bases to trimming and J lost 0 bases, with 2 bases between them. CDR3 in amino acids: CATSRLNTEAFF. The CDR3 bases are TGTGCCACCAGCAGGTTGAACACTGAAGCTTTCTTT. The entire variable domain, with the rest obtained from reference TRBV15 and TRBJ1-1, is as follows: DAMVIQNPRYQVTQFGKPVTLSCSQTLNHNVMYWYQQKSSQAPKLLFHYYDKDFNNEADTPDNFQSRRPNTSFCFLDIRSPGLGDTAMYLCATSRLNTEAFFGQGTRLTVV.

This clonotype was observed at least ten times. The CDR3: CASTDGDRAEEQFF. The CDR3 DNA is TGTGCCAGCACTGACGGGGACAGGGCAGAGGAGCAGTTCTTC. This chain connects TRBV6-1 to TRBJ2-1; TRBD1 aligns across 9 bases. The CDR3 loop spans 14 amino acids. Per the germline V gene, CDR1 is MNHNS and CDR2 is SASEGT. V gave up 7 bases and J gave up 10 bases; unmatched junction bases: 11.

This clonotype was observed at least ten times. The gene calls are TRBV6-1 and TRBJ2-7, with D perhaps TRBD2 (5 bases). The CDR3 has 15 residues. Trimming left V 2 bases short and J 3 bases short, with 14 bases between. Germline V gene data show CDR1 as MNHNS and CDR2 as SASEGT. Here the CDR3 DNA reads TGTGCCAGCAGTGAAAGGAGAGGGCCCAACTACGAGCAGTACTTC. Protein product: CASSERRGPNYEQYF.

J is TRBJ2-7 and V is TRBV19; either TRBD1 or TRBD2 may fit D (5 bases each). In germline, CDR1 is LNHDA, CDR2 SQIVND (reference sequence). Deletions cut 11 bases from V and 2 bases from J, with 16 bases between. The CDR3 runs to 13 residues. CDR3 in DNA: TGTGCCGTGGGTCGGGACGAGACCTACGAGCAGTACTTC. Amino acid sequence: CAVGRDETYEQYF.

There are many counts of this clonotype. V is TRBV7-2 and J is TRBJ1-1, with D unresolved. From germline, CDR1 is SGHTA and CDR2 FQGNSA. Trimming left V 5 bases short and J 2 bases short, with 15 bases between. CDR3 length equals 15 residues. CDR3 nucleotide sequence: TGTGCCAGCAGCCAATTCCGTTGGCTAAACACTGAAGCTTTCTTT. It specifies CASSQFRWLNTEAFF.

This clonotype was seen at least ten times. This chain joins TRBV6-1 and TRBJ2-7, with TRBD1 matching 8 bases. This CDR3 spans 14 amino acids. In germline, CDR1 is MNHNS, CDR2 SASEGT. V lost 2 bases to trimming and J lost 9 bases; unmatched junction nucleotides: 9. CDR3 DNA: TGTGCCAGCAGTGAAAGGACAGGGATGCGCGGGCAGTACTTC. Translating it yields CASSERTGMRGQYF.

This clonotype appeared a few times. The chain employs TRBV6-5 and TRBJ2-7, with 7 bases identical to TRBD2. V lost 4 bases, J lost 0 bases, and 3 bases stayed unmatched. The CDR3 covers 14 residues. Germline lookup yields CDR1 MNHEY and CDR2 SVGAGI. This CDR3 is CASSSTSLSYEQYF. The CDR3 DNA reads TGTGCCAGCAGTTCGACTAGCCTCTCCTACGAGCAGTACTTC.

In this sample, this clonotype turned up many times. The rearrangement joins TRBV20-1 to TRBJ1-1; the D is unclear. CDR1 is DFQATT and CDR2 is SNEGSKA in the germline V gene (reference sequence). This CDR3 is built from 17 residues. The V end lost 6 bases, the J end lost 1 base, and 24 bases lay between the germline ends. CDR3 residues: CSALQTLKSHRNTEAFF. Here the CDR3 DNA reads TGCAGTGCCCTTCAGACACTTAAATCGCACCGGAACACTGAAGCTTTCTTT.

The chain uses TRBV11-2 and TRBJ2-5; D tentatively reads TRBD1 or TRBD2 (5 bases each). Germline lookup yields CDR1 SGHAT and CDR2 FQNNGV. The CDR3 loop spans 15 amino acids. Between the trimmed V and J ends, which lost 3 bases and 1 base, there was a span of 12 bases. The DNA for the CDR3 is TGTGCCAGCAGCTTGGGACCAGCTCCCCAAGAGACCCAGTACTTC. Protein sequence: CASSLGPAPQETQYF.

In this sample, this clonotype turned up many times. The rearrangement links TRBV7-8 to TRBJ2-7; 7 bases agree with TRBD1. CDR1 is SGHVS, CDR2 FQNEAQ, per germline. This CDR3 comprises 16 residues. Trimming at V came to 0 bases and at J to 3 bases, leaving 8 bases not matched to a gene. The CDR3 reads CASSLAPGQTYYEQYF. CDR3 sequence (DNA): TGTGCCAGCAGCTTAGCCCCGGGACAGACATACTACGAGCAGTACTTC.

The table lists this clonotype with a few counts. The genes are TRBV18 and TRBJ2-5; D unresolved. The V end lost 2 bases, the J end lost 4 bases, and 17 bases lay between the germline ends. Germline values: CDR1 KGHSH, CDR2 LQKENI. The CDR3 totals 16 residues. For the CDR3, the DNA is TGTGCCAGCTCACCATTTCGGAATATTGGGTCAGAGACCCAGTACTTC. Translation gives CASSPFRNIGSETQYF.

This clonotype was found a few times. J is TRBJ2-7 and V is TRBV20-1; 7 positions agree with TRBD1. This CDR3 region has 13 residues. Germline CDR1 DFQATT, CDR2 SNEGSKA (reference sequence). V trimming: 3 bases; J trimming: 0 bases; junction bases outside the gene matches: 2. The CDR3 sequence: CSARTGNSYEQYF. The CDR3 DNA sequence: TGCAGTGCTAGGACAGGGAACTCCTACGAGCAGTACTTC.

This clonotype was recorded many times. This chain joins TRBV20-1 and TRBJ1-1, with TRBD1 as a possible D gene (6 bases). Germline loops: CDR1 DFQATT, CDR2 SNEGSKA (reference sequence). V lost 7 bases to trimming and J lost 1 base, with 16 bases between them. CDR3 length: 14 amino acids. This CDR3 is CSGAAGAQNTEAFF. In DNA, the CDR3 is TGCAGTGGAGCGGCGGGGGCCCAGAACACTGAAGCTTTCTTT.

The rearrangement links TRBV20-1 to TRBJ2-7; 8 positions match TRBD2. CDR3 size: 14 residues. Germline values: CDR1 DFQATT, CDR2 SNEGSKA (reference sequence). The V gene end was trimmed by 3 bases and the J gene end by 4 bases; junction bases not matched to a gene: 8. CDR3 in DNA: TGCAGTGCTAGTGTAGCGGGAATGGAATACGAGCAGTACTTC. Protein product: CSASVAGMEYEQYF.

This clonotype was detected many times. The chain recombines TRBV29-1 with TRBJ2-7; D is tentatively TRBD1 or TRBD2 (5 bases each). Germline-derived CDR1 and CDR2 are SQVTM and ANQGSEA. CDR3 length equals 13 residues. Trimming stripped 4 bases from V and 4 bases from J, with 14 bases between. The CDR3 region is CSVGLPGSYEQYF. CDR3 nucleotides: TGCAGCGTTGGGCTACCAGGGAGTTACGAGCAGTACTTC.

This clonotype was recorded at least ten times. The genes are TRBV6-1 and TRBJ2-6; D gene ambiguous. This CDR3 is 13 amino acids long. CDR1 and CDR2 (germline): MNHNS, SASEGT. The V and J ends lost 8 bases and 0 bases respectively, with 5 bases between them. The CDR3 loop is CASHSSGANVLTF. CDR3 coding DNA: TGTGCCAGCCATAGCTCTGGGGCCAACGTCCTGACTTTC.

This chain uses TRBV12-3 or TRBV12-4 with TRBJ2-7, with a possible D match to TRBD1 (6 bases). V lost 5 bases and J 2 bases, leaving 16 bases between the germline ends. This CDR3 has 15 amino acids. As DNA, the CDR3 is TGTGCCAGCAGTCAACCCTGGCAGGGGACCTACGAGCAGTACTTC. Amino acid sequence: CASSQPWQGTYEQYF.

This clonotype was found many times. The chain uses TRBV6-1 and TRBJ2-4; 10 positions agree with TRBD1. Germline CDR1 MNHNS, CDR2 SASEGT. V lost 5 bases to trimming and J lost 1 base; unmatched junction nucleotides: 8. The CDR3 length is 17 residues. The CDR3 here is CASSTTTGGIAKNIQYF. The CDR3 DNA reads as TGTGCCAGCAGTACCACGACAGGGGGCATTGCCAAAAACATTCAGTACTTC.

This clonotype has a count of ten or more. The chain recombines TRBV5-8 with TRBJ2-5; unclear D gene. V lost 10 bases, J lost 0 bases, and 10 bases lay in between. CDR1 is SGHTS, CDR2 YDEGEE, per germline. The CDR3 sequence is 12 residues long. CDR3 sequence (DNA): TGTGCCCCCGCCCGGTACCAAGAGACCCAGTACTTC. It translates to CAPARYQETQYF.

The chain combines TRBV6-5 with TRBJ2-7; 8 nucleotides align to TRBD2. The CDR3 length is 14 residues. Trimming took 0 bases from V and 5 from J; bases not matched to a gene: 3. The germline V gene has CDR1 MNHEY and CDR2 SVGAGI. The CDR3 DNA follows: TGTGCCAGCAGTTACTCGGGGACTAGTAACGAGCAGTACTTC. Translating it yields CASSYSGTSNEQYF.

This chain connects TRBV12-3 or TRBV12-4 to TRBJ1-2; 8 bases align to TRBD1. V lost 6 bases and J lost 4; bases outside the gene matches: 7. The CDR3 spans 14 residues. CDR3 DNA sequence: TGTGCCAGCAGCTCGGACAGGGTCGGCTATGGCTACACCTTC. This sequence encodes CASSSDRVGYGYTF.

There are many counts of this clonotype. The rearrangement joins TRBV28 to TRBJ2-5; D is unclear. The germline gives CDR1 MDHEN, CDR2 SYDVKM. The CDR3 extends over 12 amino acids. The germline V and J ends were trimmed by 3 bases and 4 bases, with 6 bases remaining between them. In nucleotides, the CDR3 is TGTGCCAGCAGTTTCGGCTCAGAGACCCAGTACTTC. It encodes CASSFGSETQYF. The full variable domain, completed using reference TRBV28 and TRBJ2-5, is DVKVTQSSRYLVKRTGEKVFLECVQDMDHENMFWYRQDPGLGLRLIYFSYDVKMKEKGDIPEGYSVSREKKERFSLILESASTNQTSMYLCASSFGSETQYFGPGTRLLVL.

The chain employs TRBV19 and TRBJ1-1; 7 bases agree with TRBD1. Per germline, CDR1 LNHDA and CDR2 SQIVND (reference sequence). V was pared by 5 bases and J by 6 bases, with 6 bases of the junction left unmatched. This CDR3 has 13 amino acids. The CDR3 protein is CASSPGQLAEAFF. In DNA form, the CDR3 reads TGTGCCAGTAGTCCGGGACAGCTCGCTGAAGCTTTCTTT.